A single sample is the source of the 15 T cell receptor beta chains below, sequenced in a study of blood T cell repertoires in COVID-19. Using immunoSEQ multiplex PCR, the repertoire was profiled, and TCRdb retains in-frame clones only, with some absent. The sample yields roughly 150,000 clones, 88% seen once. Specimen: peripheral blood. These receptors were taken from a man aged 45-65 years who had recovered from COVID-19.

The chain recombines TRBV6-5 with TRBJ2-7; D is possibly TRBD2 (6 bases). The CDR3 spans 13 residues. V was cut by 4 bases and J by 4 bases, with 11 bases left in between. CDR1 is MNHEY and CDR2 is SVGAGI in the germline V gene. The CDR3 coding sequence is TGTGCCAGCAGTTTTGAGGAGGGATACGAGCAGTACTTC. Its protein is CASSFEEGYEQYF.

The rearrangement uses TRBV9 and TRBJ1-3, with unresolved D. V lost 0 bases and J 2 bases, leaving 9 bases between the germline ends. The germline gives CDR1 SGDLS, CDR2 YYNGEE. CDR3 length: 15 amino acids. This CDR3 reads CASSVASGPGNTIYF. The CDR3 DNA is TGTGCCAGCAGCGTAGCCAGCGGACCTGGAAACACCATATATTTT.

The chain recombines TRBV5-6 with TRBJ2-7; a possible D gene is TRBD1 (6 bases). Trimming stripped 2 bases from V and 1 base from J, with 10 bases between. This CDR3 spans 14 amino acids. Germline values: CDR1 SGHDT, CDR2 YYEEEE. CDR3 sequence: CASSFAGQSYEQYF. The CDR3 DNA follows: TGTGCCAGCAGCTTCGCCGGACAGTCCTACGAGCAGTACTTC.

This clone was recorded once. This chain links TRBV7-9 with TRBJ2-7; 10 bases match TRBD1. The junction had 4 bases not matched to a gene; V was cut back by 3 bases and J by 2 bases. The germline V gene has CDR1 SEHNR and CDR2 FQNEAQ (reference sequence). This CDR3 has 15 amino acids. This CDR3 reads CASSFWGQGTYEQYF. The CDR3 DNA is TGTGCCAGCAGCTTTTGGGGACAGGGGACCTACGAGCAGTACTTC.

This clone was counted once. This chain uses TRBV15 with TRBJ2-7; D remains unclear. This CDR3 has 13 amino acids. V was clipped by 2 bases and J by 0 bases, with 5 bases between them. CDR1 is LNHNV, CDR2 YYDKDF, per germline (reference sequence). CDR3 nucleotide sequence: TGTGCCACCAGCAGACAGGCCTCCTACGAGCAGTACTTC. This codes for CATSRQASYEQYF.

The chain combines TRBV5-8 with TRBJ1-2, with 11 bases identical to TRBD1. The CDR3 runs 16 residues. Germline CDR1 is SGHTS and CDR2 is YDEGEE. J was trimmed by 7 bases and V by 0 bases; bases with no gene match: 8. The CDR3 protein is CASSLAYRDRGSGYTF. CDR3 DNA sequence: TGTGCCAGCAGCTTGGCGTACCGGGACAGGGGGTCTGGCTACACCTTC.

The genes are TRBV30 and TRBJ1-5; perhaps TRBD1 as D (6 bases). Germline CDR1 and CDR2: GTSNPN and SVGIG (reference sequence). The CDR3 is made up of 13 amino acids. V was cut by 4 bases and J by 1 base, with 8 bases left in between. The CDR3 loop reads CAWTRGSNQPQHF. The CDR3 DNA reads as TGTGCCTGGACCAGGGGAAGCAATCAGCCCCAGCATTTT. Together with reference TRBV30 and TRBJ1-5, the CDR3 gives the full variable domain: SQTIHQWPATLVQPVGSPLSLECTVEGTSNPNLYWYRQAAGRGLQLLFYSVGIGQISSEVPQNLSASRPQDRQFILSSKKLLLSDSGFYLCAWTRGSNQPQHFGDGTRLSIL.

The chain couples TRBV5-1 to TRBJ1-1; maybe TRBD1 (5 bases). The CDR3 is made up of 18 amino acids. The V gene's germline CDR1 is SGHRS and CDR2 YFSETQ. V lost 1 base, J lost 0 bases, and 19 bases lay in between. CDR3 in DNA: TGCGCCAGCAGCTTGTATAATAGTCGACAGTACATGAACACTGAAGCTTTCTTT. Protein product: CASSLYNSRQYMNTEAFF.

The V and J genes are TRBV28 and TRBJ2-5; maybe TRBD2 (7 bases). Germline V gives CDR1 MDHEN, CDR2 SYDVKM. This CDR3 has 15 residues. V dropped 6 bases and J dropped 1 base, with 15 bases sitting between them. In DNA, the CDR3 is TGTGCCAGCAGCCTCCAGGGAGGGGGCCAAGAGACCCAGTACTTC. Its translation is CASSLQGGGQETQYF.

The chain carries TRBV6-5 and TRBJ1-1; possibly TRBD1 for D (6 bases). V lost 2 bases and J 1 base, leaving 8 bases between the germline ends. Germline values: CDR1 MNHEY, CDR2 SVGAGI. The CDR3 covers 14 residues. The CDR3 DNA sequence: TGTGCCAGCAGTTACCCAGGGGCGAACACTGAAGCTTTCTTT. Its protein is CASSYPGANTEAFF.

This clone has only a few counts. The chain uses TRBV4-1 and TRBJ1-1, with TRBD1 as a possible D gene (6 bases). Germline V gene lookup returns CDR1 MGHRA and CDR2 YSYEKL. The CDR3 runs to 19 residues. V shed 0 bases and J shed 1 base, with 21 bases lying between them. For the CDR3, the DNA is TGCGCCAGCAGCCAAGAGGGCTTTCTTACAGGGCAGCGGAACACTGAAGCTTTCTTT. Encoded protein: CASSQEGFLTGQRNTEAFF.

The chain couples TRBV6-5 to TRBJ2-7; D may be TRBD2 (6 bases). CDR1 and CDR2 (germline): MNHEY, SVGAGI. The CDR3 is 15 residues long. V shed 2 bases and J shed 1 base, with 12 bases lying between them. CDR3 region: CASSYPKEGSYEQYF. CDR3 bases: TGTGCCAGCAGTTACCCGAAGGAGGGGTCCTACGAGCAGTACTTC.

A few counts support this clone. The chain has TRBV9 and TRBJ2-2; TRBD2 agrees at 8 bases. The CDR3 contains 15 residues. The junction had 5 bases not matched to a gene; V was cut back by 4 bases and J by 3 bases. CDR1 is SGDLS and CDR2 is YYNGEE in the germline V gene. CDR3 amino acids: CASSPGGAYTGELFF. In DNA form, the CDR3 reads TGTGCCAGCAGCCCGGGGGGGGCCTACACCGGGGAGCTGTTTTTT.

The V gene is TRBV9, the J gene TRBJ1-3, with 9 nucleotides matching TRBD1. Germline V gene sequence: CDR1 SGDLS, CDR2 YYNGEE. This CDR3 comprises 17 residues. The V segment lost 4 bases and the J segment 4 bases; nucleotides outside the gene matches: 12. CDR3: CASSPLEGQGSGNTIYF. Here the CDR3 DNA reads TGTGCCAGCAGCCCCCTCGAAGGACAGGGGTCCGGAAACACCATATATTTT.

The DNA for the CDR3 is TGCAGCGTTTACCGGGACTTGTCTGGAAACACCATATATTTT. Its translation: CSVYRDLSGNTIYF. This chain joins TRBV29-1 and TRBJ1-3; maybe TRBD1 (5 bases). The CDR3 contains 14 residues. V was clipped by 5 bases and J by 1 base, with 12 bases between them. The germline V gene encodes CDR1 SQVTM and CDR2 ANQGSEA.